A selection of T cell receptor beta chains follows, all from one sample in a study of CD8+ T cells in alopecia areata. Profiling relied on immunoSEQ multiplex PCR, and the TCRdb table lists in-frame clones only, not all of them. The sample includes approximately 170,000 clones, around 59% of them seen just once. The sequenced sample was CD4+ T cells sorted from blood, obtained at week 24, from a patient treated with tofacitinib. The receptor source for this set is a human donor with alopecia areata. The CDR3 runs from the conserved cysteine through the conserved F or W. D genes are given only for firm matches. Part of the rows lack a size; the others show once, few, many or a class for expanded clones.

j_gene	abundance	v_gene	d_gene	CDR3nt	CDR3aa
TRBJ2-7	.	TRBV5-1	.	TGCGCCAGTTCTCCGGGCCCTAGCCACTCCTACGAGCAGTACTTC	CASSPGPSHSYEQYF
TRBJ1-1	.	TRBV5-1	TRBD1	TGCGCCAGCAGCTTGATCAGGGGGACGAACACTGAAGCTTTCTTT	CASSLIRGTNTEAFF
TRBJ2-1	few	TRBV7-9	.	TGTGCCAGCAGCTTAGAGTTCGGTGAGCAGTTCTTC	CASSLEFGEQFF
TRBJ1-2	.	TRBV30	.	TGTGCCTGGAGTCGTACGTGGAGCACCTTC	CAWSRTWSTF
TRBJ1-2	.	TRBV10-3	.	TGTGCCACCACCTCCAGGGAGGATGGCTACACCTTC	CATTSREDGYTF
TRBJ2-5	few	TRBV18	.	TGTGCCAGCTCACCACTTCTATACTCCCAGACCGAAGAGACCCAGTACTTC	CASSPLLYSQTEETQYF
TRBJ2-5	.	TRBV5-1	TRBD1	TGCGCCAGCAGCTTGGCGGGACAGGCGATCCAAGAGACCCAGTACTTC	CASSLAGQAIQETQYF
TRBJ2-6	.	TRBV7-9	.	TGTGCCAGCAGCCCCGGCTTCTCTGGGGCCAACGTCCTGACTTTC	CASSPGFSGANVLTF
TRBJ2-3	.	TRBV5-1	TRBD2	TGCGCCAGCAGCGTTACTAGCGGTACTAGCACAGATACGCAGTATTTT	CASSVTSGTSTDTQYF
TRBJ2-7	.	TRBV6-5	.	TGTGCCAGCACGGGCCAGTCGCAGGAGCAGTACTTC	CASTGQSQEQYF
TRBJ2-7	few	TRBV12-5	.	TGTGCTAGTGCGGTAGGCGGGAACTCCTACGAGCAGTACTTC	CASAVGGNSYEQYF
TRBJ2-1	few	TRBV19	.	TGTGCCAGTAGTACCAACAGGGTGAATGAGCAGTTCTTC	CASSTNRVNEQFF
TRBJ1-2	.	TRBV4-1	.	TGCGCCAGCAGCGGCAGTCCGAGGGACCGGAGAGCGCATGGCTACACCTTC	CASSGSPRDRRAHGYTF
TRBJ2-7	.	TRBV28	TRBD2	TGTGCCAGCAGTTTATCGCTAGCGGTTCTCTCCTACGAGCAGTACTTC	CASSLSLAVLSYEQYF
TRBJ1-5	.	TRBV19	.	TGTGCCAGTAGTGGGGACCGGGGCAATCAGCCCCAGCATTTT	CASSGDRGNQPQHF